This note documents a single T cell receptor (beta chain) sequence. The antigen it binds to is not known. The input lacks base qualities; no much larger clone sits a single base away. The data belong to a study of low-dose radiotherapy and immunotherapy resistance in tumors (dated by TCRdb to 2022 to 2024). In terms of the full investigation: In Cohort 1, 0.5 Gy per fraction was delivered every 2 weeks, and a total PTV dose of 6.5 Gy was prescribed. In Cohort 2, 1 Gy per fraction was delivered every two weeks, for a total of 13 Gy over 26 weeks. Patients were given nivolumab as a 240 mg flat dose every two weeks and ipilimumab at 1 mg/kg every six weeks, with both drugs delivered intravenously. Every two weeks, patients got intravenous cyclophosphamide at 200 mg/m2, given one day ahead of each radiation and immunotherapy administration. Starting on cycle 1 day 1, patients took 300 mg of aspirin by mouth once daily for four cycles. Trial participants were not randomized into treatment groups. Eight patients were included in the translational analysis, namely three from the first dose cohort plus the first five from the second dose cohort.

The junction carries 11 bases between V and J, which are trimmed by 4 bases and 4 bases respectively. The CDR3 covers 14 residues, taking in both the cysteine and the phenylalanine. Just the 42-base CDR3 DNA is kept, in frame starting at base 1. Reading the germline V gene gives CDR1 SGHVS and CDR2 FNYEAQ. To make first-strand cDNA, Superscript III was used along with a set of TRAV- and TRBV-specific primers so that both the TCRalpha and TCRbeta chains were covered. TCRs were amplified for approximately 20 PCR cycles with Phusion, using a constant-region primer paired with the adapter attached to the V primers. The MessageAmp II aRNA Amplification Kit was used to amplify the isolated mRNA, with in vitro transcription run for approximately 15 hours at 37 degrees C. The Dynabeads mRNA DIRECT Purification Kit was used to isolate the mRNA for TCR sequencing. Indexed Illumina adapters were added in a second Phusion PCR of 20 to 25 cycles, and the PCR products were purified with AMPure XP beads. The study's processing was this. Using custom Perl scripts, TCR sequences encoding the same protein were pooled, out-of-frame sequences were removed, and the abundance of each clonotype was computed. The analysis excluded TCR sequences that were supported by just one read. Repertoire metrics included Shannon entropy, Gini index, clonality, richness, and frequency of TCRs shared between repertoires. Starting from the raw public reads, TCRdb applied fastp trimming at Q25, assembled clones with MiXCR and retained in-frame beta chains. A single entry per CDR3 protein holds the most common genes and DNA from its merged rows. These V and J calls originate from TCRdb's pipeline instead of the authors' own analysis. For this sample there are roughly 18,000 distinct CDR3 sequences; approximately 79% appear just once. Jointly, the top ten make up more than 9.5% of the sample.

Donors were enrolled in RACIN, a single-arm phase I dose-escalation trial combining nivolumab, ipilimumab, aspirin, low-dose cyclophosphamide and low-dose radiotherapy. Patients were eligible if they had advanced solid tumors that were TIL-negative. The rearrangement combines TRBV7-6 with TRBJ2-1; a confident D gene designation cannot be given. The clonotype comes from a human donor with advanced metastatic prostate, ovarian, gallbladder or colorectal cancer (not recorded which). This table probably holds off-target reads from a library built for another chain. The CDR3 loop reads CASSSSPPYNEQFF. The sequenced DNA is TGTGCCAGCAGCTCCAGTCCCCCGTACAATGAGCAGTTCTTC.